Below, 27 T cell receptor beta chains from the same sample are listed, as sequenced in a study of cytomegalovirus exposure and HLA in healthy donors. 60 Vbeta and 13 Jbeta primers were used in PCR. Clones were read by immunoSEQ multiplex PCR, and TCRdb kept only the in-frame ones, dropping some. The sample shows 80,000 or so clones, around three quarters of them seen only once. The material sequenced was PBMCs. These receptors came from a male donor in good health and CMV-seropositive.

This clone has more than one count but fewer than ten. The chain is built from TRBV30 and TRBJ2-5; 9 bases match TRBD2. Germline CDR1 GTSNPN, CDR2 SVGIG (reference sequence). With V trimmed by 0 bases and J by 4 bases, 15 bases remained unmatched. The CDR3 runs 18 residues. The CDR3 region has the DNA TGTGCCTGGAGTGTACCCCCCAAGACTAGCGGTCGGAGAGAGACCCAGTACTTC. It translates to CAWSVPPKTSGRRETQYF.

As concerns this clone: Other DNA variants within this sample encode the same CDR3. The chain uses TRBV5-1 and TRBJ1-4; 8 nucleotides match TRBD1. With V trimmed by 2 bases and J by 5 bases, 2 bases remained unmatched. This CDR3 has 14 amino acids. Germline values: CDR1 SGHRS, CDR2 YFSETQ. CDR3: CASSFGQGNEKLFF. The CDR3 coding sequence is TGCGCCAGCAGCTTTGGACAGGGCAATGAAAAACTGTTTTTT.

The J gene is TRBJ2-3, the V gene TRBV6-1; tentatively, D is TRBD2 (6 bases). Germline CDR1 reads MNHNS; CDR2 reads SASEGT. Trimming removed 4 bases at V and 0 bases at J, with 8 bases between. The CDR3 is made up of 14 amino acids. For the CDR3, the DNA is TGTGCCAGCAGTGCGCGGGAAAGCACAGATACGCAGTATTTT. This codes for CASSARESTDTQYF.

The CDR3 sequence: CASSRGTKDREQYF. DNA of the CDR3: TGCGCCAGCAGCCGCGGAACTAAGGACAGGGAGCAGTACTTC. The chain links TRBV4-1 to TRBJ2-7; 7 bases agree with TRBD1. The V segment lost 4 bases and the J segment 7 bases; nucleotides outside the gene matches: 10. There are 14 residues in the CDR3. In germline, CDR1 is MGHRA, CDR2 YSYEKL.

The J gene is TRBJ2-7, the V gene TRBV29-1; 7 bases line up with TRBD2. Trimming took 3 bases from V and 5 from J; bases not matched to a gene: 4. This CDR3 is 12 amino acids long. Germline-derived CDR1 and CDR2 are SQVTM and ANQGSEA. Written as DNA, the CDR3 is TGCAGCGTTGAGCGGGGGAGGAACGAGCAGTACTTC. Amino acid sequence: CSVERGRNEQYF.

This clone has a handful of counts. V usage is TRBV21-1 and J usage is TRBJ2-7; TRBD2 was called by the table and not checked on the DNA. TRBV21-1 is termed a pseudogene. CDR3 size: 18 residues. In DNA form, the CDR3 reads TGTGCCAGCAGTGAAAACATCATTTGGACTAGCGGACTCTACGAGCAGTACTTC. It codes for CASSENIIWTSGLYEQYF.

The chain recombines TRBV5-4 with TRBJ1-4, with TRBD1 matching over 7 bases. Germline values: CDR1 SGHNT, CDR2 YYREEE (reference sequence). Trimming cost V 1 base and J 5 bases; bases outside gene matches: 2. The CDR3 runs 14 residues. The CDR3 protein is CASSLKGANEKLFF. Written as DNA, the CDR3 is TGTGCCAGCAGCTTGAAGGGGGCAAATGAAAAACTGTTTTTT.

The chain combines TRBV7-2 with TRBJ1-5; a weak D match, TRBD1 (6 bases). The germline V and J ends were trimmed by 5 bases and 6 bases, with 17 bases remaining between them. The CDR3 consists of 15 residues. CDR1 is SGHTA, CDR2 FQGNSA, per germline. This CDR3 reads CASSPGTLGGQPQHF. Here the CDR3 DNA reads TGTGCCAGCAGCCCCGGGACCCTAGGGGGTCAGCCCCAGCATTTT.

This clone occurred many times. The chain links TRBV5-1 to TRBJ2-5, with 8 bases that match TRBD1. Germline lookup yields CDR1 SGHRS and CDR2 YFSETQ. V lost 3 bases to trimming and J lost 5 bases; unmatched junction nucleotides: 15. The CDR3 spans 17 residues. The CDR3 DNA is TGCGCCAGCAGCTACCGGACAGGGAACAGAGGAGGGGAGACCCAGTACTTC. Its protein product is CASSYRTGNRGGETQYF.

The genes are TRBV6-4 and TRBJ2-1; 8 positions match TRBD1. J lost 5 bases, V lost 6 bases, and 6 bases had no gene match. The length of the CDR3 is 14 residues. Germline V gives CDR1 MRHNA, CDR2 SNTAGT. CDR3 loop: CASSETGADNEQFF. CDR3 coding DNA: TGTGCCAGCAGCGAGACAGGGGCGGACAATGAGCAGTTCTTC.

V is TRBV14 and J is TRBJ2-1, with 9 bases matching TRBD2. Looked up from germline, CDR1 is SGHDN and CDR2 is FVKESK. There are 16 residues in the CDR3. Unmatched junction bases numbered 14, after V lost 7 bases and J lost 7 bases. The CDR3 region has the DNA TGTGCCAGCACCCCCAGGGCGGGAGGGCCGAGGAATGAGCAGTTCTTC. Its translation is CASTPRAGGPRNEQFF.

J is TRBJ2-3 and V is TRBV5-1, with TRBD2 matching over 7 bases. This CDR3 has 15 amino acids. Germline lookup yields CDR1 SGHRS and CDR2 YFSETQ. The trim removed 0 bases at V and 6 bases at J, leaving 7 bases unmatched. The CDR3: CASSLVGGSGDTQYF. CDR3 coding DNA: TGCGCCAGCAGCTTGGTTGGCGGGAGTGGGGATACGCAGTATTTT. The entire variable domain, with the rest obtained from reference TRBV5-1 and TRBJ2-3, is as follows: KAGVTQTPRYLIKTRGQQVTLSCSPISGHRSVSWYQQTPGQGLQFLFEYFSETQRNKGNFPGRFSGRQFSNSRSEMNVSTLELGDSALYLCASSLVGGSGDTQYFGPGTRLTVL.

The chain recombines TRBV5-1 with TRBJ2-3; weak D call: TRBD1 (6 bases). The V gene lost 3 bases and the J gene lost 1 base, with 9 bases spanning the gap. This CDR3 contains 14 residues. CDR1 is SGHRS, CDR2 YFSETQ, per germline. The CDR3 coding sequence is TGCGCCAGCAGCTACCGACAGGGCACAGATACGCAGTATTTT. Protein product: CASSYRQGTDTQYF.

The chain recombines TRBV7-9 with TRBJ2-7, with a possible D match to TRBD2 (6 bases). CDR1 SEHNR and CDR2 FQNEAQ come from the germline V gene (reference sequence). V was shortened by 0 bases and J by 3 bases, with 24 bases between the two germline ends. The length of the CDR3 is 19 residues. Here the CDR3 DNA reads TGTGCCAGCAGCTTAGCGCTGGGGGGAGCCAGCAGAGTTCGCTACGAGCAGTACTTC. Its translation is CASSLALGGASRVRYEQYF.

CDR3 sequence (DNA): TGTGCCAGTAGTATAGTCGGGAGGGAGACCCAGTACTTC. Translating it yields CASSIVGRETQYF. The rearrangement links TRBV19 to TRBJ2-5; 7 nucleotides align to TRBD2. Germline V gives CDR1 LNHDA, CDR2 SQIVND (reference sequence). This CDR3 is built from 13 residues. V lost 1 base, J lost 5 bases, and 1 base stayed unmatched.

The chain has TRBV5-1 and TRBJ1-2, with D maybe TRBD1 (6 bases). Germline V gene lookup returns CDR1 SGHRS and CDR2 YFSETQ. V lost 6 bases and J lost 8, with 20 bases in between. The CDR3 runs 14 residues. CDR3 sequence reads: CASTFQQGALGYTF. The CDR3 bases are TGCGCCAGCACATTTCAACAGGGAGCTCTGGGCTACACCTTC.

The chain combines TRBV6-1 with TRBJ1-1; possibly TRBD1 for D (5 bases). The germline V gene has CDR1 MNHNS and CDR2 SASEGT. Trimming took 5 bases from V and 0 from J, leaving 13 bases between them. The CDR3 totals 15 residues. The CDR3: CASSPGGRLNTEAFF. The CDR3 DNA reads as TGTGCCAGCAGTCCGGGGGGACGGCTGAACACTGAAGCTTTCTTT.

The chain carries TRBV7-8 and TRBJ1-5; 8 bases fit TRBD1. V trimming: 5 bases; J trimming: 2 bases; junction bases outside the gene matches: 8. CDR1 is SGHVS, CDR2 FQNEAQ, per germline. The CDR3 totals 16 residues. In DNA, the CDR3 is TGTGCCAGCAGCGAGCAGGGGGCTACTCGCAATCAGCCCCAGCATTTT. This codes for CASSEQGATRNQPQHF.

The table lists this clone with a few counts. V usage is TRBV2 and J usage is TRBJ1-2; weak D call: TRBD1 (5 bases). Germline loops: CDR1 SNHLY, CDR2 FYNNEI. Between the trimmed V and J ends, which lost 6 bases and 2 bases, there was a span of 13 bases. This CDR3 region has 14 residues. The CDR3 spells CASSPSGVNYGYTF. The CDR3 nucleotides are TGTGCCAGCAGCCCCTCGGGGGTAAACTATGGCTACACCTTC.

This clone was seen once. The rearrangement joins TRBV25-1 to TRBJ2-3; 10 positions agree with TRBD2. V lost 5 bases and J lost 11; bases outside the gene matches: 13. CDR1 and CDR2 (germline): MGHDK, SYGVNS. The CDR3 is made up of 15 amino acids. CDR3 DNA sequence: TGTGCCAGCAGTCGGGGAGCGGGGGGGCCAAAAGGGCAGTATTTT. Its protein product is CASSRGAGGPKGQYF. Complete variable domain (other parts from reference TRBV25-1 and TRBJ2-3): EADIYQTPRYLVIGTGKKITLECSQTMGHDKMYWYQQDPGMELHLIHYSYGVNSTEKGDLSSESTVSRIRTEHFPLTLESARPSHTSQYLCASSRGAGGPKGQYFGPGTRLTVL.

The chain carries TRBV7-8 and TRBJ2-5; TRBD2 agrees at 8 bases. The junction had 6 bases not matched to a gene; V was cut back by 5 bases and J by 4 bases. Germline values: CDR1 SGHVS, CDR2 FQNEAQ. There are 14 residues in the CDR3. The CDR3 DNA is TGTGCCAGCAGCGGGCCCGGGAGGGGAGAGACCCAGTACTTC. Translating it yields CASSGPGRGETQYF. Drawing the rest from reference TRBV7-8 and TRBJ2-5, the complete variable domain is GAGVSQSPRYKVAKRGQDVALRCDPISGHVSLFWYQQALGQGPEFLTYFQNEAQLDKSGLPSDRFFAERPEGSVSTLKIQRTQQEDSAVYLCASSGPGRGETQYFGPGTRLLVL.

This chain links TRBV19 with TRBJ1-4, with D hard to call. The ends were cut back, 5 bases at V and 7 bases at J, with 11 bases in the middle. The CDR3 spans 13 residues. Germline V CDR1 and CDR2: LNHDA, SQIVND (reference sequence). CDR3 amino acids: CASSRRSLEKLFF. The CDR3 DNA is TGTGCCAGTAGTCGAAGGAGTCTTGAAAAACTGTTTTTT.

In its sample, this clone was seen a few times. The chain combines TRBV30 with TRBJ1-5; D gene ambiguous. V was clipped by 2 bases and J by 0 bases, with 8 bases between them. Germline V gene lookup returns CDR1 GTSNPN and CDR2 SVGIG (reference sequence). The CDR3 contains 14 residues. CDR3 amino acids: CAWSLENSNQPQHF. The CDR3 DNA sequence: TGTGCCTGGAGTTTGGAGAATAGCAATCAGCCCCAGCATTTT.

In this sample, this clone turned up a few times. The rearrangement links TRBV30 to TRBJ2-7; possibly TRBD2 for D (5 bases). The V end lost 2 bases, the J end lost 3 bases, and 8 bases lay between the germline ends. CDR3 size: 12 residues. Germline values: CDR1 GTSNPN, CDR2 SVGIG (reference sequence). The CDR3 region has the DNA TGTGCCTGGAGTAGCGGCAGCTACGAGCAGTACTTC. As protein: CAWSSGSYEQYF.

CDR3 coding DNA: TGTGCCAGTAGTACCCCTAGCGCCGGGGAGCTGTTTTTT. This sequence encodes CASSTPSAGELFF. This chain uses TRBV19 with TRBJ2-2, with TRBD2 as a possible D gene (6 bases). V was cut by 4 bases and J by 6 bases, with 9 bases left in between. Germline V lookup: CDR1 LNHDA, CDR2 SQIVND (reference sequence). The CDR3 is made up of 13 amino acids.

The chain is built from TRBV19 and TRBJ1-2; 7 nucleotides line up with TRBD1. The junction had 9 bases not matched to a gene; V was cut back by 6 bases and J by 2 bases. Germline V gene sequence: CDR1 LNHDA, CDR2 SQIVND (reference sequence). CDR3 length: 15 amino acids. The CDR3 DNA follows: TGTGCCAGTAGACCCCCGGGACAGAAAAACTATGGCTACACCTTC. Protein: CASRPPGQKNYGYTF.

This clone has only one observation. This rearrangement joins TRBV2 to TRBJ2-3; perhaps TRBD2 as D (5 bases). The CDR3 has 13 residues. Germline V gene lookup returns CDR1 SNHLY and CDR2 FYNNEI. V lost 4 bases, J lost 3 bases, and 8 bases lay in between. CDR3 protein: CASSGTGTDTQYF. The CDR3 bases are TGTGCCAGCAGTGGGACTGGGACAGATACGCAGTATTTT.